The 3 T cell receptor beta chains listed next were all sequenced from one sample in a study of blood T cell repertoires in COVID-19. Clones were read by immunoSEQ multiplex PCR, and TCRdb kept only the in-frame ones, dropping some. This table has some 240,000 clones, 75% to 85% appearing once. Specimen: peripheral blood. All receptors derive from a middle-aged man with active or convalescent COVID-19.

The V and J genes are TRBV10-3 and TRBJ2-2, with D tentatively TRBD2 (7 bases). V was pared by 3 bases and J by 5 bases, with 19 bases between. The length of the CDR3 is 17 residues. Germline V gene lookup returns CDR1 ENHRY and CDR2 SYGVKD. CDR3 coding DNA: TGTGCCATCAGTGATTTGGTGGCGGGGGCCAATACCGGGGAGCTGTTTTTT. It specifies CAISDLVAGANTGELFF.

The table lists this clone with a count of one. The chain has TRBV19 and TRBJ2-1, with TRBD1 matching 9 bases. Germline loops: CDR1 LNHDA, CDR2 SQIVND (reference sequence). This CDR3 is built from 15 residues. The V and J ends lost 4 bases and 7 bases, in that order; junction bases with no gene match: 8. The DNA of the CDR3 is TGTGCCAGTAGTAGTCGGGGGACAGGGAATAATGAGCAGTTCTTC. This gives the protein CASSSRGTGNNEQFF.

This clone was seen just once. The chain combines TRBV19 with TRBJ2-1, with 10 bases that match TRBD2. Unmatched junction bases numbered 25, after V lost 5 bases and J lost 0 bases. Germline CDR1 is LNHDA and CDR2 is SQIVND (reference sequence). This CDR3 is built from 23 residues. The CDR3 region has the DNA TGTGCCAGTAGTCTACGGAGGACTTGGACTAGCGGCTATTTTGAAAGCTCCTACAATGAGCAGTTCTTC. Translated: CASSLRRTWTSGYFESSYNEQFF. The variable domain in full, completed from reference TRBV19 and TRBJ2-1, reads DGGITQSPKYLFRKEGQNVTLSCEQNLNHDAMYWYRQDPGQGLRLIYYSQIVNDFQKGDIAEGYSVSREKKESFPLTVTSAQKNPTAFYLCASSLRRTWTSGYFESSYNEQFFGPGTRLTVL.